The rows below give T cell receptor beta chains drawn from one sample of a study of blood T cell repertoires in COVID-19. Libraries were prepared by immunoSEQ multiplex PCR; TCRdb keeps only in-frame clonotypes and omits some of them. The data contain roughly 200,000 clones, 88% of them seen just once; the ten biggest clones take up less than 2%. Sequencing used peripheral blood. Source of these receptors: an older man with acute or convalescent COVID-19. Each CDR3 is given with its conserved first and last residue. Each record gives: J gene, V gene, clone size, D gene, CDR3 DNA, CDR3 protein. The D gene is left open where the match is weak. Expanded clones are given a class, and other clones once, few, many or no size at all.

>TRBJ2-7|TRBV6-5|.|.
TGTGCCAGCAGCTACGGACAGCTCCCCTCCTACGAGCAGTACTTC
CASSYGQLPSYEQYF
>TRBJ1-1|TRBV7-2|.|.
TGTGCCAGCAGCCACGGGAGGGGGGCGAACACTGAAGCTTTCTTT
CASSHGRGANTEAFF
>TRBJ2-3|TRBV6-4|.|.
TGTGCCAGCAGGGGGCAAGGGTGGACGCAGTATTTT
CASRGQGWTQYF
>TRBJ2-1|TRBV7-3|.|.
TGTGCCAGCAGCTTAACGGCGACACCAAGAAATGAGCAGTTCTTC
CASSLTATPRNEQFF
>TRBJ2-1|TRBV2|.|.
TGTGCCAGCAGTGGTCTCAATGAGCAGTTCTTC
CASSGLNEQFF
>TRBJ1-2|TRBV7-9|.|.
TGTGCCAGCAGCCCCGCGGACTATGGCTACACCTTC
CASSPADYGYTF
>TRBJ1-2|TRBV3-1/TRBV3-2|.|.
TGTGCCAGCAGCCAGGAGTTATATGGCTACACCTTC
CASSQELYGYTF
>TRBJ1-2|TRBV6-5|.|TRBD1
TGTGCCAGCTGGACAGGATGGGATGGCTACACCTTC
CASWTGWDGYTF
>TRBJ2-2|TRBV7-2|.|TRBD1
TGTGCCAGCACCCTTGGCCCAACAGGGGCATTCGGGGAGCTGTTTTTT
CASTLGPTGAFGELFF
>TRBJ1-3|TRBV3-1/TRBV3-2|.|.
TGTGCCAGCAGCCAAGATCCGACAGCTTTCTCTGGAAACACCATATATTTT
CASSQDPTAFSGNTIYF
>TRBJ2-1|TRBV7-9|.|TRBD2
TGTGCCAGCAGCTTACCCCGAAGACTAGCGGGGACCTCCAATGAGCAGTTCTTC
CASSLPRRLAGTSNEQFF
>TRBJ2-6|TRBV19|.|.
TGTGCCAGTAGTACCTTTAGCTCTGGGGCCAACGTCCTGACTTTC
CASSTFSSGANVLTF
>TRBJ1-6|TRBV9|.|TRBD1
TGTGCCAGCAGCGTAGCGGGGACAGGGAGAGATTCACCCCTCCACTTT
CASSVAGTGRDSPLHF
>TRBJ1-5|TRBV19|.|TRBD1
TGTGCCAGTAGTCTAAAACGGGACAGTCCGTATCAGCCCCAGCATTTT
CASSLKRDSPYQPQHF
>TRBJ1-4|TRBV19|.|.
TGTGCCAGTAGTACTAGTTTATCGGATAATGAAAAACTGTTTTTT
CASSTSLSDNEKLFF
>TRBJ2-5|TRBV29-1|.|TRBD1
TGCAGCGCCGGACAGGGGGGGCCCGGGACAACAGAGACCCAGTACTTC
CSAGQGGPGTTETQYF
>TRBJ2-7|TRBV19|.|TRBD1
TGTGCCAGTAGTCCGGCCAGACAGGGGGTTTACGAGCAGTACTTC
CASSPARQGVYEQYF
>TRBJ2-3|TRBV7-2|.|TRBD2
TGTGCCAGCAGCTTAGTGAGCGGGAGGACAGATACGCAGTATTTT
CASSLVSGRTDTQYF
>TRBJ2-3|TRBV5-1|.|.
TGCGCCAGCAGCTACGGACTGCACACTAGCACAGATACGCAGTATTTT
CASSYGLHTSTDTQYF
>TRBJ1-5|TRBV10-3|.|.
TGTGCCATCAGTGAGTCCCCGGGGTTTCAGCCCCAGCATTTT
CAISESPGFQPQHF
>TRBJ2-7|TRBV21-1|.|.
TGTGCCAGCAGCATAGGACAGGGAAGCTCCTACGAGCAGTACTTC
CASSIGQGSSYEQYF
>TRBJ1-5|TRBV6-5|.|.
TGTGCCAGCAGTTACGCAGGGGATCAGCCCCAGCATTTT
CASSYAGDQPQHF
>TRBJ2-7|TRBV6-5|.|TRBD2
TGTGCCAGCAGTTACTTTAGCGGGCCTTACTACGAGCAGTACTTC
CASSYFSGPYYEQYF
>TRBJ2-7|TRBV2|once|TRBD2
TGTGCCAGCAGTTTTAGCGGGACGGTCTCCTACGAGCAGTACTTC
CASSFSGTVSYEQYF
>TRBJ1-3|TRBV5-6|.|.
TGTGCCAGCAGCTTGGGTGGAGGGACAAACACCATATATTTT
CASSLGGGTNTIYF
>TRBJ2-3|TRBV24-1|.|.
TGTGCCACCAGTGCCCCCACCCGGCTAGCGAACACAGATACGCAGTATTTT
CATSAPTRLANTDTQYF
>TRBJ2-7|TRBV2|.|TRBD2
TGTGCCAGCAGTGAAATCTACGGGAGGCCGACCTACGAGCAGTACTTC
CASSEIYGRPTYEQYF
>TRBJ2-1|TRBV5-1|.|TRBD1
TGCGCCAGCAGCTTGGCCGCAGGGGGCGCCTACAATGAGCAGTTCTTC
CASSLAAGGAYNEQFF
>TRBJ2-2|TRBV4-3|.|.
TGCGCCAGCAGCCAAGATTTGGGGAGAGGCGGGGAGCTGTTTTTT
CASSQDLGRGGELFF
>TRBJ1-2|TRBV4-3|.|TRBD1
TGCGCCAGCAGCCAAGACACAGGGGTTACGGGCTACACCTTC
CASSQDTGVTGYTF
>TRBJ2-1|TRBV19|once|.
TGTGCCAGTAGTATATCGGAGGGGATTGAGCAGTTCTTC
CASSISEGIEQFF
>TRBJ1-1|TRBV10-3|.|.
TGTGCCATCATGGAGGGTCAGGAAAAGACTGAAGCTTTCTTT
CAIMEGQEKTEAFF
>TRBJ1-3|TRBV20-1|.|.
TGCAGTCGGAGTTCTGGAAACACCATATATTTT
CSRSSGNTIYF
>TRBJ2-1|TRBV5-1|.|TRBD2
TGCGCCAGCAGCTGGACTAGGGAGGGGTCCAATGAGCAGTTCTTC
CASSWTREGSNEQFF
>TRBJ2-1|TRBV9|.|TRBD2
TGTGCCAGCAGCGTAGGACTAGCGGGAGGCTTTTTGCAGTTCTTC
CASSVGLAGGFLQFF
>TRBJ2-5|TRBV7-2|.|TRBD1
TGTGCCAGCAGCTTAGTAAGGACAGGGAGAGAGACCCAGTACTTC
CASSLVRTGRETQYF
>TRBJ2-2|TRBV27|.|.
TGTGCCAGCTCTCAAGGGACAAGAAACACCGGGGAGCTGTTTTTT
CASSQGTRNTGELFF
>TRBJ2-6|TRBV7-2|.|TRBD1
TGTGCCAGCAGCTTACGAACCGGGACAGGCGGCCGAGGGGCCAACGTCCTGACTTTC
CASSLRTGTGGRGANVLTF
>TRBJ1-2|TRBV2|few|TRBD1
TGTGCCAGCAGTGGACAGGGAGGAGGCTACACCTTC
CASSGQGGGYTF
>TRBJ2-6|TRBV30|.|.
TGTGCCTGGAGTATGGGCCGCGTCCTGACTTTC
CAWSMGRVLTF
>TRBJ1-1|TRBV3-1/TRBV3-2|.|.
TGTGCCAGCAGCCAAGGGGTGCAGGGCATGATCCTAGCTTTCTTT
CASSQGVQGMILAFF
>TRBJ2-2|TRBV7-2|few|.
TGTGCCAGCAGCGCTCGGGACACCACAGCCGGGGAGCTGTTTTTT
CASSARDTTAGELFF
>TRBJ2-3|TRBV2|once|.
TGTGCCAGCAAGGCGGGTGACACAGATACGCAGTATTTT
CASKAGDTDTQYF
>TRBJ1-2|TRBV7-8|.|.
TGTGCCAGCAGCTTACGGCAGGCCGGGGGTGGCTACACCTTC
CASSLRQAGGGYTF
>TRBJ2-2|TRBV6-5|.|.
TGTGCCAGCAGTCGTGACAGGAGGAACACCGGGGAGCTGTTTTTT
CASSRDRRNTGELFF
>TRBJ2-7|TRBV3-1/TRBV3-2|few|TRBD1
TGTGCCAGCAGCCAAGATCCTACAGGGGGCGCGTCCCAGCAGTACTTC
CASSQDPTGGASQQYF
>TRBJ2-7|TRBV6-6|.|TRBD2
TGTGCCAGCAGTCCATTAGGTCCCAATACTAGCGGGAGGCGTTCCTACGAGCAGTACTTC
CASSPLGPNTSGRRSYEQYF
>TRBJ2-1|TRBV12-3/TRBV12-4|.|.
TGTGCCAGCAAAGAGGGATCGGTGAATGAGCAGTTCTTC
CASKEGSVNEQFF
>TRBJ2-1|TRBV27|few|.
TGTGCCAGCAGTTGGCTAGCGTTTTACAATGAGCAGTTCTTC
CASSWLAFYNEQFF
>TRBJ1-5|TRBV7-2|.|.
TGTGCCAGCAGCTTCTGGACGGGACAGCCCCAGCATTTT
CASSFWTGQPQHF